This entry features one TCR beta chain sequence. What it binds is unknown. The CDR3 totals 14 residues. The V and J ends lost 9 bases and 4 bases, in that order; junction bases with no gene match: 8. Germline V gene data show CDR1 as SNHLY and CDR2 as FYNNEI. The data derive from a study of T cells after yellow fever vaccination. Study overall: SMART-Seq v4 Ultra Low Input prepared the low-cell-number fractions.

MiXCR was run by TCRdb on the 5' RACE reads, yielding one entry per CDR3 protein. Of about 58,000 distinct CDR3 sequences in the sample, more than 5.5% were seen once. The study's findings and limits: At around 96% for CD4 and approximately 88% for CD8, most primary-vaccination clones showed up again after the booster.

The V and J genes are TRBV2 and TRBJ2-7; 11 bases line up with TRBD2. The clonotype comes from a man younger than 30 who received the YFV17D yellow fever vaccine. This material consisted of CD8+ T cells sorted from PBMCs, taken on the day of the first yellow fever vaccination. The CDR3 protein is CARTPSGGKYEQYF. The CDR3, as DNA: TGTGCCAGAACCCCTAGCGGGGGGAAATACGAGCAGTACTTC.